Sequencing of this T cell receptor (beta chain) was carried out in a study of blood T cell repertoires in COVID-19. Study as a whole: Acute-phase and convalescent COVID-19 samples originated in the United States, Italy and Spain. T cells, B-cell-depleted T cells, or PBMCs supplied cDNA or gDNA.

Some clones are missing from TCRdb's copy, which holds only in-frame ones; the method was immunoSEQ multiplex PCR. Of roughly 150,000 clones in the sample, roughly 88% were seen once. Those enrolled in Seattle joined during active infection and were followed longitudinally afterward. The sequenced material came from peripheral blood. The sequence derives from a man younger than 35 with COVID-19, enrolled during active disease.

The CDR3 spells CAIRPGAGRQQPFSGNTIYF. CDR3 nucleotide sequence: TGTGCCATCAGGCCCGGTGCGGGGCGGCAGCAGCCATTCTCTGGAAACACCATATATTTT. The chain employs TRBV10-3 and TRBJ1-3; possible D gene TRBD1, 5 bases. The germline CDR1 and CDR2 sequences are ENHRY and SYGVKD. The CDR3 runs to 20 residues. V was trimmed by 6 bases and J by 0 bases, leaving 27 bases between them.